This TCR beta chain stems from a study of molecular identifiers for immune sequencing clone quantification. The CDR3 extends over 14 amino acids. Losses at the gene ends were 7 bases for V and 1 base for J; bases not matched to a gene: 4. The germline gives CDR1 SNHLY, CDR2 FYNNEI. TCRdb reanalysed the PCR reads using MiXCR and keeps one entry per CDR3 protein. The repertoire holds approximately 320,000 distinct CDR3 sequences, with roughly a quarter as singletons. The chain combines TRBV2 with TRBJ1-5; 7 bases are a match to TRBD1. This TCR came from a human donor in good health. Some libraries in this study had Jurkat cell RNA spiked in. The sequenced sample consisted of naive CD8+ T cells from blood, with Jurkat cell RNA spiked in. Subset here: FACS-sorted CD8+CD4-CCR7+CD45RA+ naive T cells. The chain's CDR3 is CASTRGLSNQPQHF. As DNA, the CDR3 is TGTGCCAGCACGAGGGGGCTCAGCAATCAGCCCCAGCATTTT.